This T cell receptor (beta chain) was profiled in a study of shared clonotypes between healthy human individuals. Across the study: The cohort comprised a couple of women and a few men. Their ages spanned 18 to 49 years.

CD45RO-negative cells were positively selected for CCR7, leaving out terminally differentiated effector memory CD45RA+ cells. Sorted-subset replicate PCR reactions were performed with around 200 ng DNA, corresponding to about 30,000 T cell genomes. Only in-frame clones appear in the TCRdb table, and some are missing; sequencing was by immunoSEQ multiplex PCR. The repertoire holds about 2 million clones, with about 95% as singletons. The CDR3 is 17 residues long. The germline gives CDR1 SGHNT, CDR2 YENEEA. V trimming: 5 bases; J trimming: 3 bases; junction bases outside the gene matches: 12. Material: naive CD8+ T cells sorted from blood. The TCR was taken from a man aged 18 to 35 in good health. The chain employs TRBV11-3 and TRBJ2-7; 11 nucleotides match TRBD2. The CDR3 sequence is CASSPLAGGLKNYEQYF. The CDR3 region has the DNA TGTGCCAGCAGCCCATTAGCGGGAGGGCTCAAAAACTACGAGCAGTACTTC.